The rows below give T cell receptor beta chains drawn from one sample of a study of blood T cell repertoires in COVID-19. Sequenced by immunoSEQ multiplex PCR; TCRdb stores in-frame clones only, minus some. The sample holds about 300,000 clones, roughly 92% seen once. The source material was peripheral blood. These receptors originate from a woman younger than 45 with COVID-19, enrolled during active disease. The CDR3 runs from the conserved cysteine through the conserved F or W. D genes are given only for firm matches. A row's size may be missing; if present it is once, few, many or a size class.

cdr3_nt,cdr3_aa,cdr3_length,clone_size,v_call,d_call,j_call
TGTGCCAGCAGCTTAGCTAGCGGTACCTACAATGAGCAGTTCTTC,CASSLASGTYNEQFF,15,.,TRBV7-9,.,TRBJ2-1
TGTGCCAGCAGTGGGACTAGCGGGAGATTTAGGGATGCAGATACGCAGTATTTT,CASSGTSGRFRDADTQYF,18,.,TRBV6-1,TRBD2,TRBJ2-3
TGTGCCAGCAGCCAAGAGGGGACAGGGAGGGGGGAGACCCAGTACTTC,CASSQEGTGRGETQYF,16,once,TRBV3-1/TRBV3-2,TRBD1,TRBJ2-5
TGTGCCAGCAGCCAAGTTAGGACAGGGGGCAGCGGCACTGAAGCTTTCTTT,CASSQVRTGGSGTEAFF,17,.,TRBV4-2,TRBD1,TRBJ1-1
TGTGCCAGCAGTTTAATAGGGGGTCTCAATCAGCCCCAGCATTTT,CASSLIGGLNQPQHF,15,.,TRBV27,.,TRBJ1-5
TGTGCCAGCAGCTCAGGGGGAGCCTACTATTCACCCCTCCACTTT,CASSSGGAYYSPLHF,15,.,TRBV7-9,TRBD1,TRBJ1-6
TGTGCCAGCAGCGCGGGGACAGCTTTTTATAGCAATCAGCCCCAGCATTTT,CASSAGTAFYSNQPQHF,17,.,TRBV7-9,TRBD1,TRBJ1-5
TGTGCCAGCAGCGTAGACAGGGGTAATTCACCCCTCCACTTT,CASSVDRGNSPLHF,14,once,TRBV9,TRBD1,TRBJ1-6
TGTGCCAGTGGGACAGGGGGCCAGCCCCAGCATTTT,CASGTGGQPQHF,12,few,TRBV19,TRBD1,TRBJ1-5
TGTGCCAGCAGCCCTAGACAGGGGGTATTCAATGAGCAGTTCTTC,CASSPRQGVFNEQFF,15,.,TRBV11-3,TRBD1,TRBJ2-1
TGTGCCAGCAGCTTCGGGGGGTTCCAAGAGACCCAGTACTTC,CASSFGGFQETQYF,14,once,TRBV11-2,TRBD2,TRBJ2-5
TGTGCCAGTAAGGTCGGGACGGGGGGGATGCATGAGCAGTTCTTC,CASKVGTGGMHEQFF,15,.,TRBV19,TRBD2,TRBJ2-1
TGTGCCAGCAGCTTAGGAAGATCCGGGACAGGGATACGCGAGCAGTACTTC,CASSLGRSGTGIREQYF,17,.,TRBV7-9,TRBD1,TRBJ2-7
TGCAGCGTTGAACGGACTAGCGGGAGTTGGAACACCGGGGAGCTGTTTTTT,CSVERTSGSWNTGELFF,17,.,TRBV29-1,TRBD2,TRBJ2-2
TGTGCCATCAAAGACTCTAACCCGAGCGAGCAGTACTTC,CAIKDSNPSEQYF,13,.,TRBV10-3,.,TRBJ2-7
TGCAGCGTCTCCTCGAGGGGGTTGGGTGATGGCTACACCTTC,CSVSSRGLGDGYTF,14,.,TRBV29-1,.,TRBJ1-2
TGTGCCATCAGTGTAGGGGACAGGGGAGTGGGTGAGCAGTACTTC,CAISVGDRGVGEQYF,15,once,TRBV10-3,TRBD1,TRBJ2-7
TGTGCCAGTAGTATCCGTCTGGGGGCCTATGGCTACACCTTC,CASSIRLGAYGYTF,14,.,TRBV19,.,TRBJ1-2
TGTGCCGCCCGGACTTCTGGAAACACCATATATTTT,CAARTSGNTIYF,12,.,TRBV21-1,.,TRBJ1-3
TGCGCCAGCAGACGGGGAGACGAAAAACTGTTTTTT,CASRRGDEKLFF,12,.,TRBV10-2,.,TRBJ1-4
TGTGCCAGCAGCTTTCTAGGGACAGGGTCCGAGCAGTACTTC,CASSFLGTGSEQYF,14,.,TRBV5-4,TRBD1,TRBJ2-7
TGTGCCAGCAGCTTCGACACGGTTGGAAACACCATATATTTT,CASSFDTVGNTIYF,14,.,TRBV5-4,.,TRBJ1-3
TGTGCCAGCAGCCCTCGACTAGCGGGAGGGAATGAGCAGTTCTTC,CASSPRLAGGNEQFF,15,.,TRBV7-2,TRBD2,TRBJ2-1
TGTGCCAGCAGTTACGGGACTAGCGGGAGAAATGAGCAGTTCTTC,CASSYGTSGRNEQFF,15,.,TRBV6-5,TRBD2,TRBJ2-1
TGTGCCTGGAGTGTGGGCAGGGGCTACGAGCAGTACTTC,CAWSVGRGYEQYF,13,.,TRBV30,.,TRBJ2-7
TGTGCCAGCAGTGAATATTTTAAGGGGGTGGATGAGGCCCAGTACTTC,CASSEYFKGVDEAQYF,16,once,TRBV25-1,.,TRBJ2-5
TGTGCCAGCAGTCTGACTAGCGGGCCAACCTACGAGCAGTACTTC,CASSLTSGPTYEQYF,15,.,TRBV27,TRBD2,TRBJ2-7
TGTGCCAGTAGTGCGGACAGGGACACGAACACTGAAGCTTTCTTT,CASSADRDTNTEAFF,15,once,TRBV19,TRBD1,TRBJ1-1
TGTGCCAGCAGTGACACTCAGGGGGCTGAAGCTTTCTTT,CASSDTQGAEAFF,13,.,TRBV6-1,TRBD1,TRBJ1-1